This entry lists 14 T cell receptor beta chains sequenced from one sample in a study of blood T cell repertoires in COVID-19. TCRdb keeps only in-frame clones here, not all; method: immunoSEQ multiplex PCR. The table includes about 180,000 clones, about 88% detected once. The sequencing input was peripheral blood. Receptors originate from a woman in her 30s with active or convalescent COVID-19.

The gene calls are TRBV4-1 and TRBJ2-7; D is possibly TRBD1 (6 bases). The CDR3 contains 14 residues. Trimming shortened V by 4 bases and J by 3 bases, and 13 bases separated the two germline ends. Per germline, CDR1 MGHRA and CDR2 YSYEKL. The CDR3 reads CASSLVPGDYEQYF. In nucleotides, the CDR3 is TGCGCCAGCAGCCTCGTGCCAGGGGACTACGAGCAGTACTTC.

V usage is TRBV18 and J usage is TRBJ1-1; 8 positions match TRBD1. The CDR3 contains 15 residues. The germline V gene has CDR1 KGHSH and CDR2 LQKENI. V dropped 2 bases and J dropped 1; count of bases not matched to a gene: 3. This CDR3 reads CASSPKDRGNTEAFF. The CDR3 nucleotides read TGTGCCAGCTCACCAAAAGACAGGGGGAACACTGAAGCTTTCTTT.

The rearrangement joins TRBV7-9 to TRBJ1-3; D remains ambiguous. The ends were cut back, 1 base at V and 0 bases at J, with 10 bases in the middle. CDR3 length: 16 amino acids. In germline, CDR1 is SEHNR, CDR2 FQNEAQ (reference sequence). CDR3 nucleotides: TGTGCCAGCAGCTTAGGGGAGGGAAGCTCTGGAAACACCATATATTTT. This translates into CASSLGEGSSGNTIYF. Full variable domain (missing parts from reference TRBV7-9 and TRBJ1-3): DTGVSQNPRHKITKRGQNVTFRCDPISEHNRLYWYRQTLGQGPEFLTYFQNEAQLEKSRLLSDRFSAERPKGSFSTLEIQRTEQGDSAMYLCASSLGEGSSGNTIYFGEGSWLTVV.

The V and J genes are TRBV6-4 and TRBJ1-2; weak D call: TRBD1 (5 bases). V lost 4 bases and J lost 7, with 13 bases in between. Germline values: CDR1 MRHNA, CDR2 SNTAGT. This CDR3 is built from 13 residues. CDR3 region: CASSAGGSGGYTF. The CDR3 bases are TGTGCCAGCAGTGCGGGGGGAAGCGGTGGCTACACCTTC.

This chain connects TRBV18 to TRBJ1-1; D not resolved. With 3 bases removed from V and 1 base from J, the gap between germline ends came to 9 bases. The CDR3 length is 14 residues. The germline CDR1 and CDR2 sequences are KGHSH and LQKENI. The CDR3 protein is CASSPYGKNTEAFF. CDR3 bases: TGTGCCAGCTCACCTTACGGGAAGAACACTGAAGCTTTCTTT.

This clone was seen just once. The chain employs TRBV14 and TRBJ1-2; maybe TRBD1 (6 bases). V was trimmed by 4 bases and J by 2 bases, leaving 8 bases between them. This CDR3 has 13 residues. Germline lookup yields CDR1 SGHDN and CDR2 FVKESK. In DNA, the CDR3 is TGTGCCAGCAGCCTAGGACAGAACTATGGCTACACCTTC. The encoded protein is CASSLGQNYGYTF.

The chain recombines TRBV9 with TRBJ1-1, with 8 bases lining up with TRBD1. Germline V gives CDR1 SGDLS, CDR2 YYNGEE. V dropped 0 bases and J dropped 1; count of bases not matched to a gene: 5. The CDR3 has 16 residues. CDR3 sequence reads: CASSVGQGAGNTEAFF. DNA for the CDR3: TGTGCCAGCAGCGTAGGCCAGGGGGCTGGGAACACTGAAGCTTTCTTT.

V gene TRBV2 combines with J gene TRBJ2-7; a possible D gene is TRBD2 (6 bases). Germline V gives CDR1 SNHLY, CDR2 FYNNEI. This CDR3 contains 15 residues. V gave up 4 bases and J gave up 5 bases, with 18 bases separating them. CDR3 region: CASSGVTAPGDEQYF. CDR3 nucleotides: TGTGCCAGCAGTGGGGTGACGGCCCCGGGGGACGAGCAGTACTTC.

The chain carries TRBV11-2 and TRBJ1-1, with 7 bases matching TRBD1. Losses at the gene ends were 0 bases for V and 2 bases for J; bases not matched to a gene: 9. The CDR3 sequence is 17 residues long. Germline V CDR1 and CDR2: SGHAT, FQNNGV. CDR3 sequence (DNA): TGTGCCAGCAGCTTAGATCGGGACAGCACAATCAACACTGAAGCTTTCTTT. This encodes CASSLDRDSTINTEAFF.

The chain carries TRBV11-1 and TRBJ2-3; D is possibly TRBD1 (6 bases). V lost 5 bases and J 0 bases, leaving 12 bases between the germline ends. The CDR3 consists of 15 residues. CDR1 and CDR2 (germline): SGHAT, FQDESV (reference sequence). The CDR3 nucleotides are TGTGCCAGCAGCCCACAGGGTGTCAGCACAGATACGCAGTATTTT. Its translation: CASSPQGVSTDTQYF.

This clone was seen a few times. CDR3 in DNA: TGTGCCAGCAGAAGACAGGGTACTAATGAAAAACTGTTTTTT. This gives the protein CASRRQGTNEKLFF. The genes are TRBV2 and TRBJ1-4, with TRBD1 matching over 7 bases. With V trimmed by 6 bases and J by 2 bases, 3 bases remained unmatched. Per the germline V gene, CDR1 is SNHLY and CDR2 is FYNNEI. The CDR3 contains 14 residues. The full variable domain, in which reference TRBV2 and TRBJ1-4 provide the parts outside the CDR3, is EPEVTQTPSHQVTQMGQEVILRCVPISNHLYFYWYRQILGQKVEFLVSFYNNEISEKSEIFDDQFSVERPDGSNFTLKIRSTKLEDSAMYFCASRRQGTNEKLFFGSGTQLSVL.

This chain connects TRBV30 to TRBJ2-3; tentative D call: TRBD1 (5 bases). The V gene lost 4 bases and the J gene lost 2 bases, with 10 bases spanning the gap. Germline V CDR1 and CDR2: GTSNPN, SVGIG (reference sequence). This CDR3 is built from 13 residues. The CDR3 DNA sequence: TGTGCCTGGACTGGACAAAACACAGATACGCAGTATTTT. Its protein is CAWTGQNTDTQYF.

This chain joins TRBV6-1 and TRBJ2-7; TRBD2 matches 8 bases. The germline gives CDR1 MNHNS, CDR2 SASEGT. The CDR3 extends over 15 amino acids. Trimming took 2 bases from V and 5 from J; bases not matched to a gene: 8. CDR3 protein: CASSERRAGDDEQYF. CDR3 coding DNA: TGTGCCAGCAGTGAACGGAGAGCGGGAGATGACGAGCAGTACTTC.

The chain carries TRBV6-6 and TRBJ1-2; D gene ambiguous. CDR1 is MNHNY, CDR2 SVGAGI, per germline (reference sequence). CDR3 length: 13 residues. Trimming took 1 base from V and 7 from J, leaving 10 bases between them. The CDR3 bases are TGTGCCAGCAGTTACTTCCTGGAGTTTGGCTACACCTTC. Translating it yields CASSYFLEFGYTF.